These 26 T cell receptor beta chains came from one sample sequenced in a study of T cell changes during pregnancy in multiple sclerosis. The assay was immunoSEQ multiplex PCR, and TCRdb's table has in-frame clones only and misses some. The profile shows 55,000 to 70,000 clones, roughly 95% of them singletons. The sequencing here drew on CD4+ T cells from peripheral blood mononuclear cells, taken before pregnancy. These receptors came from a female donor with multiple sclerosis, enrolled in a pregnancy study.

The CDR3 DNA reads TGTGCCAGCTCACCTGGCCTGTCTGAGACCCAGTACTTC. Translating gives CASSPGLSETQYF. This chain links TRBV18 with TRBJ2-5; D gene uncertain. Trimming pared 3 bases from V and 5 bases from J, leaving 10 bases between. Germline V lookup: CDR1 KGHSH, CDR2 LQKENI. This CDR3 region has 13 residues.

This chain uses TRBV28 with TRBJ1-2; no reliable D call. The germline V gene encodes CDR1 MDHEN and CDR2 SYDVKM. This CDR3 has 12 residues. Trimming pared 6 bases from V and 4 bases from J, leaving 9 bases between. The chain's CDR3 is CASSPISYGYTF. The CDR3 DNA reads TGTGCCAGCAGCCCCATCAGCTATGGCTACACCTTC.

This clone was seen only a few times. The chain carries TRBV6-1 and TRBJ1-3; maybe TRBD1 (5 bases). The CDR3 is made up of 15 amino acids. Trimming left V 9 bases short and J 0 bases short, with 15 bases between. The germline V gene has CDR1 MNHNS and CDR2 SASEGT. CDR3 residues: CASFQGGRSGNTIYF. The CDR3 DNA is TGTGCCAGTTTTCAGGGCGGACGCTCTGGAAACACCATATATTTT.

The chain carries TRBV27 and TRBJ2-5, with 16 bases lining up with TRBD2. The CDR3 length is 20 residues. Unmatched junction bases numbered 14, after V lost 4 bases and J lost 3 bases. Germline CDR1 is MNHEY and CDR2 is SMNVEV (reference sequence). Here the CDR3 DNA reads TGTGCCAGCAGTTCACCAGGGACTAGCGGGAGGGCCTGGTCTGAAGAGACCCAGTACTTC. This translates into CASSSPGTSGRAWSEETQYF.

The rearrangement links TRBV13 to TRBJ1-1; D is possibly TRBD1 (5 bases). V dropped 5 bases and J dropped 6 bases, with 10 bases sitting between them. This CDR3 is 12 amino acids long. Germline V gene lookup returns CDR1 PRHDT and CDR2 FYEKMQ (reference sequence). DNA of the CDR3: TGTGCCAGCAGCCTCCCGGGGGCTGAAGCTTTCTTT. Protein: CASSLPGAEAFF.

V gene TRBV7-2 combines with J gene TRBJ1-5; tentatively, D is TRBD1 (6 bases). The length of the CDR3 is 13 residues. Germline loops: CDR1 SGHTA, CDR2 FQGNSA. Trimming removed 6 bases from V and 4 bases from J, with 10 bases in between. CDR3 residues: CASSPQGNQPQHF. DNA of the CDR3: TGTGCCAGCAGTCCACAGGGAAATCAGCCCCAGCATTTT.

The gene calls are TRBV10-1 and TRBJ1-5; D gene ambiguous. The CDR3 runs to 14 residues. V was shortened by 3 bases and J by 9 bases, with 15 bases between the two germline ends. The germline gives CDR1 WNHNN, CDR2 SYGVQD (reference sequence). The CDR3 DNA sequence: TGCGCCAGCAGTGAAAGGCAGGATAAACTGCCCCAGCATTTT. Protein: CASSERQDKLPQHF.

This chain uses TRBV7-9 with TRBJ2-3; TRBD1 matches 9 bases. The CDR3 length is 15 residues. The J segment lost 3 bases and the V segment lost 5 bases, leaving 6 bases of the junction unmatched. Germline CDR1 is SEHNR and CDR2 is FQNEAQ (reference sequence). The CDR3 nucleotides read TGTGCCAGCAGCGTACAGGGGGCCGTTACAGATACGCAGTATTTT. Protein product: CASSVQGAVTDTQYF.

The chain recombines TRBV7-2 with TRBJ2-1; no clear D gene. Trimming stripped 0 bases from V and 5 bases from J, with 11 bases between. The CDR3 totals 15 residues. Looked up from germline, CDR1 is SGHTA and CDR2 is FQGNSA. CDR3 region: CASSLAKLPNNEQFF. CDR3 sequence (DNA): TGTGCCAGCAGCTTAGCCAAGCTCCCGAACAATGAGCAGTTCTTC.

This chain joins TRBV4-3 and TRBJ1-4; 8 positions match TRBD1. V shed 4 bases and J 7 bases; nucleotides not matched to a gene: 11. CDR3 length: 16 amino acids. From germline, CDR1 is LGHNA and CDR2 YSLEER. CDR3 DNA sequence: TGCGCCAGCAGCCGATGGGCGTCGACAGGGGCTGAAAAACTGTTTTTT. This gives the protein CASSRWASTGAEKLFF.

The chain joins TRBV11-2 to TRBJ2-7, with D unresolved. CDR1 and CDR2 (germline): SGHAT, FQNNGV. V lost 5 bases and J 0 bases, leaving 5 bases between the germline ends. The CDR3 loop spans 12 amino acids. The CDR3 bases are TGTGCCAGCAGCCGTTACTCCTACGAGCAGTACTTC. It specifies CASSRYSYEQYF.

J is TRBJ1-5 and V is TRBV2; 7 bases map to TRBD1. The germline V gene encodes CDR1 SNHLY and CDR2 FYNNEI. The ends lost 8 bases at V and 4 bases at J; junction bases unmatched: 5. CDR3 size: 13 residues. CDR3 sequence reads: CASLQGENQPQHF. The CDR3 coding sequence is TGTGCCAGCCTGCAGGGGGAGAATCAGCCCCAGCATTTT.

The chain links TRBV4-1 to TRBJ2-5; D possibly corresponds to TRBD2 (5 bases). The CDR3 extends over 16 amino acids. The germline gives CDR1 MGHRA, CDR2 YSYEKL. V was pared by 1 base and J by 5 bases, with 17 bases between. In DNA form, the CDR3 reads TGCGCCAGCAGCCAAGCCCCGGGCCAGAGGGTGGAGACCCAGTACTTC. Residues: CASSQAPGQRVETQYF.

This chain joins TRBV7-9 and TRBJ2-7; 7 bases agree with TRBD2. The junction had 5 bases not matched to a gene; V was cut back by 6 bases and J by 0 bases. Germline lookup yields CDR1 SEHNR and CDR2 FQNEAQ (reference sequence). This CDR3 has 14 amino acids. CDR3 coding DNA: TGTGCCAGCAGACCTAGCGGACGCTCCTACGAGCAGTACTTC. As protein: CASRPSGRSYEQYF.

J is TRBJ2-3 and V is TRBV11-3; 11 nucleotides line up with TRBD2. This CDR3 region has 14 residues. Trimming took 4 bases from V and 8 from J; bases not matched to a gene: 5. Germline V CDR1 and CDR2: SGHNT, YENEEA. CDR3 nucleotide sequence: TGTGCCAGCAGCTCCGCCGGGACTAGCGGTACGCAGTATTTT. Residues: CASSSAGTSGTQYF. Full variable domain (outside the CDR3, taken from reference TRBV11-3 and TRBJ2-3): EAGVVQSPRYKIIEKKQPVAFWCNPISGHNTLYWYLQNLGQGPELLIRYENEEAVDDSQLPKDRFSAERLKGVDSTLKIQPAELGDSAVYLCASSSAGTSGTQYFGPGTRLTVL.

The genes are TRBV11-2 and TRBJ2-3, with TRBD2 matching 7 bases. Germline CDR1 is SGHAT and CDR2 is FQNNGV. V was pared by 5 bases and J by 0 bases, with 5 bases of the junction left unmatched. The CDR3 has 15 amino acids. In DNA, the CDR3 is TGTGCCAGCAGCGTTAGCGGGTTGAGCACAGATACGCAGTATTTT. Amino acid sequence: CASSVSGLSTDTQYF.

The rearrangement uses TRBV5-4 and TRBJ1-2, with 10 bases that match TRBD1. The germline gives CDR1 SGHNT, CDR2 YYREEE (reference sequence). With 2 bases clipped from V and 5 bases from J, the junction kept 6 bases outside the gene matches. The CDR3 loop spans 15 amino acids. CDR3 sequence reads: CASSFTRDRGYGYTF. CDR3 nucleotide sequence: TGTGCCAGCAGCTTTACTCGGGACAGGGGTTATGGCTACACCTTC.

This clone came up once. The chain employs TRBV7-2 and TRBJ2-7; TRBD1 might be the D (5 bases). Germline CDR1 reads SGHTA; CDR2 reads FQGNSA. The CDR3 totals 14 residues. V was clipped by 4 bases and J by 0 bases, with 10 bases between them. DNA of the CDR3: TGTGCCAGCAGCTATGTCACAGGCTCCTACGAGCAGTACTTC. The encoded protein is CASSYVTGSYEQYF.

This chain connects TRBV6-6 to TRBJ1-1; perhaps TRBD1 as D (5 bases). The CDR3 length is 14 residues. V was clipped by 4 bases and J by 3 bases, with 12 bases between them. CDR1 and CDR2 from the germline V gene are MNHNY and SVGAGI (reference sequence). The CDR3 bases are TGTGCCAGCAGTTTAGTGGAAGGGGACACTGAAGCTTTCTTT. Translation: CASSLVEGDTEAFF.

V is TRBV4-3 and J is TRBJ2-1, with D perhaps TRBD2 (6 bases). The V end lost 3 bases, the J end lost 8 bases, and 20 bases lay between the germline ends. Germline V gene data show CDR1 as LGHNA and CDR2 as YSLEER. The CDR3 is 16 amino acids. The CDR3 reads CASSQAVAEPTYEQFF. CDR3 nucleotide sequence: TGCGCCAGCAGCCAGGCGGTAGCGGAGCCAACCTATGAGCAGTTCTTC.

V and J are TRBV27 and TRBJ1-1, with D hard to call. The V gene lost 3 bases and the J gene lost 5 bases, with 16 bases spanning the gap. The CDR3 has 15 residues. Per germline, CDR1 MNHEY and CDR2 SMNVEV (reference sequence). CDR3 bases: TGTGCCAGCAGTTTCTATTTAAAACGCGGGACTGAAGCTTTCTTT. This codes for CASSFYLKRGTEAFF.

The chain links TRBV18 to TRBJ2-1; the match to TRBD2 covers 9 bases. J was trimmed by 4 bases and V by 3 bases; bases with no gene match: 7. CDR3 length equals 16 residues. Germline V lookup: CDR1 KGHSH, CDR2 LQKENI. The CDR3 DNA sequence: TGTGCCAGCTCACCTCGACCTAGCGGGGTTTACAATGAGCAGTTCTTC. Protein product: CASSPRPSGVYNEQFF. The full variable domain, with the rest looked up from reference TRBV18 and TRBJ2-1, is NAGVMQNPRHLVRRRGQEARLRCSPMKGHSHVYWYRQLPEEGLKFMVYLQKENIIDESGMPKERFSAEFPKEGPSILRIQQVVRGDSAAYFCASSPRPSGVYNEQFFGPGTRLTVL.

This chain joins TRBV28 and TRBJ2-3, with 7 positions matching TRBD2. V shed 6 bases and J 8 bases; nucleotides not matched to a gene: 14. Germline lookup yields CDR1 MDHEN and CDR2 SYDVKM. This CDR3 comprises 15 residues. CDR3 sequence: CASSLSGIDWGTQYF. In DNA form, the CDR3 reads TGTGCCAGCAGCTTGAGCGGGATCGATTGGGGTACGCAGTATTTT.

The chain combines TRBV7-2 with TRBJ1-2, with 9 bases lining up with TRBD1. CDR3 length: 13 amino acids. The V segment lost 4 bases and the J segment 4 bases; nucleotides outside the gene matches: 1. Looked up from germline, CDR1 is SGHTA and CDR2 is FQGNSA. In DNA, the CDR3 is TGTGCCAGCAGCTCGACAGGGGGCTATGGCTACACCTTC. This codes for CASSSTGGYGYTF.

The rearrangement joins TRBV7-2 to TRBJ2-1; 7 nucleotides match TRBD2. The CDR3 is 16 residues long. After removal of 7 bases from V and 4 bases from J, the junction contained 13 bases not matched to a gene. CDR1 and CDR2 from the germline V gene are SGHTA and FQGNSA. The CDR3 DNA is TGTGCCAGCATCGTAGAGGTGGGAGGGCCTTACAATGAGCAGTTCTTC. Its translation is CASIVEVGGPYNEQFF. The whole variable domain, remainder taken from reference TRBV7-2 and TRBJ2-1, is GAGVSQSPSNKVTEKGKDVELRCDPISGHTALYWYRQSLGQGLEFLIYFQGNSAPDKSGLPSDRFSAERTGGSVSTLTIQRTQQEDSAVYLCASIVEVGGPYNEQFFGPGTRLTVL.

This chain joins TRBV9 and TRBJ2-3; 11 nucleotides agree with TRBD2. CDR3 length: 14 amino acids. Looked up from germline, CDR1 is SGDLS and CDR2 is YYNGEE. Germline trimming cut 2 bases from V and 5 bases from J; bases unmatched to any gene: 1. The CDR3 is CASSVSGRGDTQYF. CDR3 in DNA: TGTGCCAGCAGCGTTAGCGGGAGGGGAGATACGCAGTATTTT.